This record covers a single TCR beta chain. The source of the sample is a study of blood T cell repertoires in COVID-19. Study summary: Whether acute or convalescent, the COVID-19 samples came from the United States, Italy and Spain. In each case, the material was cDNA or gDNA derived from T cells, B-cell-depleted T cells, or PBMCs.

Original processing notes: Estimates of nucleated cell counts were drawn from the amplification of reference gene primers. TCRdb keeps only in-frame clones here, not all; method: immunoSEQ multiplex PCR. D and trimming were read from the DNA, whereas the V and J calls and clone size are those reported in that table. The sample has about 340,000 clones, over 70% seen once. This CDR3 is built from 16 residues. From germline, CDR1 is DFQATT and CDR2 SNEGSKA (reference sequence). The V gene end was trimmed by 3 bases and the J gene end by 0 bases; junction bases not matched to a gene: 8. The Seattle patients, enrolled during active infection, were followed longitudinally.

The TCR comes from a woman between 50 and 59 years old with COVID-19, enrolled during active disease. The source material was peripheral blood. This chain connects TRBV20-1 to TRBJ2-7, with TRBD1 matching 10 bases. The CDR3 reads CSASGTGDRSSYEQYF. CDR3 sequence (DNA): TGCAGTGCTAGTGGGACAGGGGACCGAAGCTCCTACGAGCAGTACTTC.